This T cell receptor beta chain derives from a study of T-cell memory formation after mild COVID-19. About the research overall: Among the donors, TCR clusters were largely specific to each donor. General study results and limits: Some clones that responded were present in memory (sampled pre-infection), which suggests cross-reactive memory joined.

After 5'RACE with constant-segment primers, TCR alpha and TCR beta cDNA libraries carrying sample barcodes and UMIs were obtained. TCRdb redid the calling of the 5' RACE reads with MiXCR, one entry per CDR3 protein. The sample shows approximately 230,000 distinct CDR3 sequences, roughly 15% of them seen only once. Germline CDR1 and CDR2: MNHEY and SMNVEV (reference sequence). The CDR3 length is 16 residues. The V end was cut by 5 bases, the J end by 2 bases, with 16 bases between. This clonotype was observed many times. Antigen: not known. Sequencing was performed on PBMCs or a T cell subset sorted from them (not recorded which). This TCR came from a man between 18 and 29 years old who had mild COVID-19 (a few samples of this study predate the infection). Cell type and time point are not known. The chain joins TRBV27 to TRBJ1-3; no clear D. The CDR3: CASSHQGGQTGNTIYF. The CDR3 DNA follows: TGTGCCAGCAGTCACCAAGGAGGGCAAACTGGAAACACCATATATTTT.